These 20 T cell receptor beta chains were sequenced from one sample in a study of blood T cell repertoires in COVID-19 (TCRdb year 2020). Library preparation used the immunoSEQ multiplex PCR assay. Imported from immuneACCESS, the table was reduced by TCRdb to in-frame sequences with V and J called. These copies leave out some clones; in studies compared against another copy, an unresolved V gene accounts for under half, and the cause of the remainder is not known. The sample yields roughly 32,000 clones; 80% to 95% were counted once. The ten largest clones represent 1% of the sample. Material for sequencing was peripheral blood. The receptors were sampled from a man aged 65-85 years with active or convalescent COVID-19.

A single count supports this clone. The V gene is TRBV5-4, the J gene TRBJ1-2, with D maybe TRBD1 (6 bases). Germline CDR1 and CDR2: SGHNT and YYREEE (reference sequence). The V end lost 0 bases, the J end lost 4 bases, and 10 bases lay between the germline ends. The CDR3 extends over 14 amino acids. The CDR3 nucleotides read TGTGCCAGCAGCTTGGAGGGGGGGATCTATGGCTACACCTTC. Amino acids: CASSLEGGIYGYTF.

The count of this clone is one. The genes are TRBV7-2 and TRBJ1-2; tentatively, D is TRBD1 (5 bases). CDR1 is SGHTA, CDR2 FQGNSA, per germline. V was shortened by 0 bases and J by 4 bases, with 12 bases between the two germline ends. There are 15 residues in the CDR3. The DNA of the CDR3 is TGTGCCAGCAGCTTAGCAGCAGGGTACACCTATGGCTACACCTTC. This translates into CASSLAAGYTYGYTF.

The chain carries TRBV29-1 and TRBJ1-2; 7 positions match TRBD1. The J segment lost 0 bases and the V segment lost 7 bases, leaving 11 bases of the junction unmatched. This CDR3 has 15 residues. Germline V gives CDR1 SQVTM, CDR2 ANQGSEA. CDR3 in DNA: TGCAGCGCCGGACGCGGGACAGAAGCTAACTATGGCTACACCTTC. The encoded protein is CSAGRGTEANYGYTF.

The gene calls are TRBV28 and TRBJ1-5; D is possibly TRBD1 (6 bases). Germline V gene lookup returns CDR1 MDHEN and CDR2 SYDVKM. V was shortened by 8 bases and J by 0 bases, with 17 bases between the two germline ends. The CDR3 runs to 16 residues. CDR3 nucleotides: TGTGCCAGCCGGGGGGGGCAGGGGTATAGCAATCAGCCCCAGCATTTT. Translated: CASRGGQGYSNQPQHF.

This clone is a singleton in its sample. This chain links TRBV7-3 with TRBJ2-1; 9 nucleotides match TRBD2. CDR3 length: 14 amino acids. After removal of 4 bases from V and 3 bases from J, the junction contained 1 base not matched to a gene. From germline, CDR1 is SGHTA and CDR2 FQGTGA. The CDR3 nucleotides read TGTGCCAGCAGCTCTAGCGGGATCTACAATGAGCAGTTCTTC. Translated: CASSSSGIYNEQFF.

This clone is a singleton in its sample. The rearrangement uses TRBV28 and TRBJ1-4, with 8 nucleotides matching TRBD1. Germline loops: CDR1 MDHEN, CDR2 SYDVKM. CDR3 length: 17 amino acids. V shed 7 bases and J 2 bases; nucleotides not matched to a gene: 12. CDR3 coding DNA: TGTGCCAGCATTCAGTGGGCAGGGGGCGTGACTAATGAAAAACTGTTTTTT. This translates into CASIQWAGGVTNEKLFF.

The DNA for the CDR3 is TGCGCCAGCAGCTTGTTCGGGGGTGGAACTGAAGCTTTCTTT. Translating gives CASSLFGGGTEAFF. V is TRBV5-1 and J is TRBJ1-1; maybe TRBD1 (5 bases). The V end lost 1 base, the J end lost 5 bases, and 12 bases lay between the germline ends. This CDR3 region has 14 residues. Germline CDR1 reads SGHRS; CDR2 reads YFSETQ.

The chain has TRBV2 and TRBJ2-7; tentatively, D is TRBD1 (6 bases). Germline assignment: CDR1 SNHLY and CDR2 FYNNEI. The CDR3 loop spans 13 amino acids. V lost 6 bases to trimming and J lost 3 bases, with 12 bases between them. The DNA of the CDR3 is TGTGCCAGCAGAGAGGACAGAGTCTACGAGCAGTACTTC. Translated: CASREDRVYEQYF. The complete variable domain, with remaining parts taken from reference TRBV2 and TRBJ2-7, reads EPEVTQTPSHQVTQMGQEVILRCVPISNHLYFYWYRQILGQKVEFLVSFYNNEISEKSEIFDDQFSVERPDGSNFTLKIRSTKLEDSAMYFCASREDRVYEQYFGPGTRLTVT.

The CDR3 spells CASSGQGDWAEKLFF. The CDR3 coding sequence is TGTGCCAGCAGCGGACAGGGCGATTGGGCTGAAAAACTGTTTTTT. The rearrangement uses TRBV9 and TRBJ1-4, with 7 bases fitting TRBD1. The CDR3 is 15 amino acids. After removal of 3 bases from V and 7 bases from J, the junction contained 9 bases not matched to a gene. Germline V CDR1 and CDR2: SGDLS, YYNGEE.

V usage is TRBV7-2 and J usage is TRBJ1-5; perhaps TRBD1 as D (6 bases). The CDR3 runs 14 residues. V gave up 2 bases and J gave up 6 bases, with 11 bases separating them. Germline V CDR1 and CDR2: SGHTA, FQGNSA. The CDR3: CASSLQQGRQPQHF. DNA for the CDR3: TGTGCCAGCAGCTTACAACAGGGACGTCAGCCCCAGCATTTT.

The CDR3 coding sequence is TGTGCCAGCTCACCACCGGGACAGGGTACCGGGGAGCTGTTTTTT. It translates to CASSPPGQGTGELFF. The chain combines TRBV18 with TRBJ2-2; 9 nucleotides agree with TRBD1. V was pared by 0 bases and J by 5 bases, with 1 base of the junction left unmatched. Germline CDR1 KGHSH, CDR2 LQKENI. The CDR3 runs 15 residues.

This clone was seen once. V gene TRBV4-2 combines with J gene TRBJ2-7; TRBD2 matches at 9 bases. Losses at the gene ends were 0 bases for V and 6 bases for J; bases not matched to a gene: 9. Germline-derived CDR1 and CDR2 are LGHNA and YNFKEQ. The CDR3 extends over 16 amino acids. For the CDR3, the DNA is TGTGCCAGCAGCCAAGAGCTAGCGGGATCAGTCGGCGAGCAGTACTTC. This encodes CASSQELAGSVGEQYF.

V gene TRBV5-1 combines with J gene TRBJ2-1; weak D call: TRBD2 (5 bases). The germline CDR1 and CDR2 sequences are SGHRS and YFSETQ. V was trimmed by 0 bases and J by 0 bases, leaving 10 bases between them. This CDR3 region has 16 residues. CDR3 sequence reads: CASSLAGVLSYNEQFF. The CDR3 DNA follows: TGCGCCAGCAGCTTGGCCGGGGTTCTCTCCTACAATGAGCAGTTCTTC.

This chain joins TRBV7-9 and TRBJ1-1; D call uncertain. Trimming took off 2 bases at V and 0 bases at J, with 4 bases between the two ends. Germline V lookup: CDR1 SEHNR, CDR2 FQNEAQ (reference sequence). The CDR3 runs to 13 residues. CDR3 sequence (DNA): TGTGCCAGCAGCTTATTTATGAACACTGAAGCTTTCTTT. It translates to CASSLFMNTEAFF.

The chain is built from TRBV24-1 and TRBJ2-1; D is unclear. The CDR3 loop spans 17 amino acids. V was shortened by 1 base and J by 2 bases, with 14 bases between the two germline ends. CDR1 and CDR2 (germline): KGHDR, SFDVKD. DNA of the CDR3: TGTGCCACCAGTGATTTAAGCCTCCTTCCCCCCTACAATGAGCAGTTCTTC. Translated, it gives CATSDLSLLPPYNEQFF.

This clone was seen a single time. The rearrangement links TRBV6-5 to TRBJ1-2; D is unresolved. Germline-derived CDR1 and CDR2 are MNHEY and SVGAGI. The CDR3 covers 13 residues. Between the trimmed V and J ends, which lost 0 bases and 5 bases, there was a span of 7 bases. This CDR3 is CASSYSPDYGYTF. For the CDR3, the DNA is TGTGCCAGCAGTTACTCGCCAGATTATGGCTACACCTTC.

This sequence joins TRBV6-5 and TRBJ1-5; D possibly corresponds to TRBD1 (5 bases). Germline V gene data show CDR1 as MNHEY and CDR2 as SVGAGI. The length of the CDR3 is 14 residues. Trimming shortened V by 8 bases and J by 3 bases, and 14 bases separated the two germline ends. The CDR3 DNA reads TGTGCCAGCCGTAAGGGGCAGGTCAATCAGCCCCAGCATTTT. Protein product: CASRKGQVNQPQHF.

This sequence joins TRBV2 and TRBJ1-2; 7 positions match TRBD1. The CDR3 is made up of 14 amino acids. Germline V gene data show CDR1 as SNHLY and CDR2 as FYNNEI. V shed 4 bases, J shed 5 bases, and the junction held 7 bases outside the gene matches. The CDR3 region is CASSVQGNLYGYTF. The CDR3 DNA is TGTGCCAGCAGTGTACAGGGGAATTTATATGGCTACACCTTC. The full variable domain, its missing parts supplied by reference TRBV2 and TRBJ1-2, is EPEVTQTPSHQVTQMGQEVILRCVPISNHLYFYWYRQILGQKVEFLVSFYNNEISEKSEIFDDQFSVERPDGSNFTLKIRSTKLEDSAMYFCASSVQGNLYGYTFGSGTRLTVV.

The rearrangement joins TRBV11-2 to TRBJ1-1, with D unresolved. The germline gives CDR1 SGHAT, CDR2 FQNNGV. The CDR3 length is 12 residues. Trimming pared 3 bases from V and 11 bases from J, leaving 13 bases between. DNA of the CDR3: TGTGCCAGCAGCTTTCAGGCGTCTGGGGCTTTCTTT. This encodes CASSFQASGAFF.

The chain joins TRBV24-1 to TRBJ2-3, with D maybe TRBD2 (5 bases). V was shortened by 0 bases and J by 2 bases, with 8 bases between the two germline ends. This CDR3 contains 15 residues. Per the germline V gene, CDR1 is KGHDR and CDR2 is SFDVKD. The CDR3 nucleotides read TGTGCCACCAGTGATTTGAGGGAGATCACAGATACGCAGTATTTT. Protein sequence: CATSDLREITDTQYF.